Below, one T cell receptor (beta chain) is given with its context. As yet, its antigen is unknown. This sample is part of a study of cytomegalovirus exposure and HLA in healthy donors. General study points: In vitro confirmation showed three CMV-associated chains to be CMV antigen specific. As was reported, the classifier diagnosed cytomegalovirus status with high specificity and sensitivity. That first-cohort TCR clusters tended to co-occur in the 130 or so validation repertoires was found in a later analysis. Most TCR sequences were seen very rarely across donors, but some public TCRs occurred in many.

Assay used: immunoSEQ multiplex PCR; TCRdb lists only in-frame clones, some missing. The table records approximately 230,000 clones, about 88% of them present only once. CDR3 length: 13 residues. Deletions cut 2 bases from V and 2 bases from J, with 7 bases between. Looked up from germline, CDR1 is SGDLS and CDR2 is YYNGEE. V gene TRBV9 combines with J gene TRBJ1-1; D unclear. The sequencing sample was made of PBMCs. This receptor was obtained from a man between 18 and 29 years old in good health and CMV-seropositive. The CDR3 bases are TGTGCCAGCAGCGTTTACAGCAACACTGAAGCTTTCTTT. Translating it yields CASSVYSNTEAFF.